One sample yielded the 18 T cell receptor beta chains listed below, sequenced in a study of response to subunit inactivated influenza vaccine. From the RT-PCR reads, TCRdb called clonotypes with MiXCR, one entry per CDR3 protein. The sample records 400,000 to 550,000 distinct CDR3 sequences, about 25% being singletons. Sequenced here: CD4+ T cells sorted from PBMCs, sampled about 5 days after vaccination. Receptors originate from a man in his forties or fifties who received an inactivated influenza vaccine.

This clonotype was recorded a few times. The V and J genes are TRBV7-3 and TRBJ2-3; TRBD2 matches at 8 bases. J was trimmed by 5 bases and V by 6 bases; bases with no gene match: 7. Germline CDR1 is SGHTA and CDR2 is FQGTGA. This CDR3 region has 14 residues. CDR3 bases: TGTGCCAGCAGACCCGCGGGGGGTGGAGATACGCAGTATTTT. It is translated as CASRPAGGGDTQYF.

V usage is TRBV6-2 or TRBV6-3 and J usage is TRBJ2-2; the match to TRBD1 covers 7 bases. Germline values: CDR1 MNHEY, CDR2 SVGEGT. The CDR3 runs to 18 residues. Trimming at V came to 4 bases and at J to 7 bases, leaving 18 bases not matched to a gene. As DNA, the CDR3 is TGTGCCAGCAGTTCCTACAAGTCTACAGGGGTAGGAGGCGGGGAGCTGTTTTTT. Translated, it gives CASSSYKSTGVGGGELFF.

The chain couples TRBV29-1 to TRBJ2-4; D uncertain. This CDR3 comprises 11 residues. V dropped 6 bases and J dropped 13 bases, with 16 bases sitting between them. Per germline, CDR1 SQVTM and CDR2 ANQGSEA. The CDR3 loop is CSVSYAGVQYF. CDR3 nucleotides: TGCAGCGTCTCTTATGCAGGTGTCCAGTACTTC.

This chain uses TRBV29-1 with TRBJ2-7, with D unresolved. Trimming removed 5 bases from V and 2 bases from J, with 10 bases in between. The CDR3 length is 12 residues. The germline gives CDR1 SQVTM, CDR2 ANQGSEA. CDR3 in amino acids: CSVRLMTYEQYF. The CDR3 nucleotides are TGCAGCGTTCGGCTCATGACCTACGAGCAGTACTTC.

This clonotype was observed a few times. CDR3 protein: CASSATGSGEQFF. Written as DNA, the CDR3 is TGTGCCAGCAGCGCAACAGGGTCTGGTGAGCAGTTCTTC. The chain carries TRBV6-4 and TRBJ2-1; weak D call: TRBD1 (6 bases). In germline, CDR1 is MRHNA, CDR2 SNTAGT. The CDR3 consists of 13 residues. Between the trimmed V and J ends, which lost 6 bases and 9 bases, there was a span of 15 bases.

The chain carries TRBV2 and TRBJ2-4; D is uncertain. This CDR3 spans 12 amino acids. Germline CDR1 reads SNHLY; CDR2 reads FYNNEI. The germline V and J ends were trimmed by 6 bases and 8 bases, with 11 bases remaining between them. The CDR3 nucleotides are TGTGCCAGCAGGTCAAACGAATACATTCAGTACTTC. Residues: CASRSNEYIQYF.

This clonotype was seen a few times. The gene calls are TRBV5-5 and TRBJ2-1, with D possibly being TRBD1 or TRBD2 (5 bases each). The length of the CDR3 is 15 residues. Germline lookup yields CDR1 SGHKS and CDR2 YYEKEE (reference sequence). Trimming removed 2 bases at V and 8 bases at J, with 17 bases between. CDR3 residues: CASSLPGVAGYEQFF. The CDR3 bases are TGTGCCAGCAGCTTACCCGGGGTCGCAGGGTATGAGCAGTTCTTC. The full variable domain, completed using reference TRBV5-5 and TRBJ2-1, is DAGVTQSPTHLIKTRGQQVTLRCSPISGHKSVSWYQQVLGQGPQFIFQYYEKEERGRGNFPDRFSARQFPNYSSELNVNALLLGDSALYLCASSLPGVAGYEQFFGPGTRLTVL.

The rearrangement links TRBV9 to TRBJ2-1; 10 nucleotides line up with TRBD1. The V segment lost 6 bases and the J segment 1 base; nucleotides outside the gene matches: 4. The CDR3 runs 15 residues. Germline V gives CDR1 SGDLS, CDR2 YYNGEE. CDR3 sequence reads: CASNRQGASYNEQFF. CDR3 nucleotides: TGTGCCAGCAATCGACAGGGGGCATCCTACAATGAGCAGTTCTTC.

This clonotype has ten or more counts. The V and J genes are TRBV12-3 or TRBV12-4 and TRBJ1-5; D ambiguous. Trimming took 3 bases from V and 0 from J, leaving 6 bases between them. The CDR3 contains 14 residues. CDR3 residues: CASSFRDSNQPQHF. For the CDR3, the DNA is TGTGCCAGCAGTTTTCGGGATAGCAATCAGCCCCAGCATTTT.

This clonotype was seen a few times. The rearrangement uses TRBV5-1 and TRBJ2-5, with 8 bases fitting TRBD2. Looked up from germline, CDR1 is SGHRS and CDR2 is YFSETQ. This CDR3 spans 15 amino acids. The V gene end was trimmed by 2 bases and the J gene end by 5 bases; junction bases not matched to a gene: 8. The CDR3 bases are TGCGCCAGCAGCTTCACAGCGGGAGATAAGGAGACCCAGTACTTC. Its protein product is CASSFTAGDKETQYF.

The chain couples TRBV6-2 or TRBV6-3 to TRBJ1-5, with no clear D. The CDR3 is 12 residues long. Deletions cut 2 bases from V and 10 bases from J, with 9 bases between. Germline V lookup: CDR1 MNHEY, CDR2 SVGEGT. CDR3 protein: CASSYTEGPQHF. CDR3 DNA: TGTGCCAGCAGTTACACCGAGGGCCCCCAGCATTTT.

This clonotype was counted only a few times. CDR3 nucleotide sequence: TGTGCCAGCAGCTTACCGGACACCACCTACAATGAGCAGTTCTTC. Translating it yields CASSLPDTTYNEQFF. V usage is TRBV5-4 and J usage is TRBJ2-1; tentatively, D is TRBD1 (5 bases). CDR1 is SGHNT, CDR2 YYREEE, per germline (reference sequence). The CDR3 extends over 15 amino acids. V shed 2 bases and J shed 2 bases, with 11 bases lying between them. Full variable domain (remainder filled in from reference TRBV5-4 and TRBJ2-1): ETGVTQSPTHLIKTRGQQVTLRCSSQSGHNTVSWYQQALGQGPQFIFQYYREEENGRGNFPPRFSGLQFPNYSSELNVNALELDDSALYLCASSLPDTTYNEQFFGPGTRLTVL.

CDR3 bases: TGCGCCAGCAGCCAAGGTGGCCAGCCCTACGAGCAGTACTTC. Protein product: CASSQGGQPYEQYF. V usage is TRBV4-3 and J usage is TRBJ2-7; no clear D. CDR3 length equals 14 residues. V shed 1 base and J shed 2 bases, with 9 bases lying between them. Germline V gene sequence: CDR1 LGHNA, CDR2 YSLEER.

This chain links TRBV24-1 with TRBJ1-2, with D uncertain. V gave up 4 bases and J gave up 5 bases, with 4 bases separating them. CDR3 length: 11 amino acids. In germline, CDR1 is KGHDR, CDR2 SFDVKD. CDR3 coding DNA: TGTGCCACCAGTGAGGGGTATGGCTACACCTTC. Translation gives CATSEGYGYTF.

This clonotype was picked up a small number of times. The V call is TRBV5-1, the J call TRBJ2-7; TRBD2 matches at 10 bases. CDR1 is SGHRS and CDR2 is YFSETQ in the germline V gene. J gave up 6 bases and V 4 bases, and 7 bases lay outside the gene matches. This CDR3 has 14 residues. CDR3 amino acids: CASSTASGSLEQYF. CDR3 sequence (DNA): TGCGCCAGCAGCACAGCTAGCGGGAGCCTCGAGCAGTACTTC. The whole variable domain, remainder taken from reference TRBV5-1 and TRBJ2-7, is KAGVTQTPRYLIKTRGQQVTLSCSPISGHRSVSWYQQTPGQGLQFLFEYFSETQRNKGNFPGRFSGRQFSNSRSEMNVSTLELGDSALYLCASSTASGSLEQYFGPGTRLTVT.

The chain joins TRBV30 to TRBJ1-2, with TRBD1 identical over 8 bases. The CDR3 is 14 amino acids. The germline V gene has CDR1 GTSNPN and CDR2 SVGIG (reference sequence). Trimming cost V 2 bases and J 4 bases; bases outside gene matches: 6. The CDR3 nucleotides are TGTGCCTGGAGTAAGACAGGGGAGATCTATGGCTACACCTTC. Protein product: CAWSKTGEIYGYTF.

This chain links TRBV7-2 with TRBJ2-5; TRBD2 is a possible D gene (5 bases). Trimming shortened V by 4 bases and J by 10 bases, and 16 bases separated the two germline ends. The germline gives CDR1 SGHTA, CDR2 FQGNSA. The CDR3 length is 13 residues. The CDR3 bases are TGTGCCAGCAGCTCCGACTCACATGGGAGCCAGTACTTC. Translating it yields CASSSDSHGSQYF.

This sequence joins TRBV7-9 and TRBJ2-5; D is perhaps TRBD2 (6 bases). CDR3 length: 13 residues. The V gene lost 6 bases and the J gene lost 5 bases, with 13 bases spanning the gap. Germline loops: CDR1 SEHNR, CDR2 FQNEAQ (reference sequence). DNA for the CDR3: TGTGCCAGCAGGCGGGATTTCGGGGAGACCCAGTACTTC. Protein: CASRRDFGETQYF.